The 27 T cell receptor beta chains reported below all come from one sample, sequenced in a study of blood T cell repertoires in COVID-19. Generated by immunoSEQ multiplex PCR, the TCRdb table keeps only in-frame clones and is missing some. In the table there are about 230,000 clones, about 86% of which are singletons. Sequencing was carried out using peripheral blood. The receptors were sampled from a man aged 50 to 59 with active or convalescent COVID-19.

The chain couples TRBV19 to TRBJ2-7, with a tentative D call TRBD2 (7 bases). The germline CDR1 and CDR2 sequences are LNHDA and SQIVND (reference sequence). The CDR3 is made up of 16 amino acids. V was shortened by 2 bases and J by 5 bases, with 19 bases between the two germline ends. The CDR3 DNA is TGTGCCAGTAGTATACGAGCGGTCGGGGGGCGCAACGAGCAGTACTTC. Its protein product is CASSIRAVGGRNEQYF.

This clone was seen a few times. V is TRBV24-1 and J is TRBJ2-1, with a possible D match to TRBD2 (6 bases). CDR1 is KGHDR and CDR2 is SFDVKD in the germline V gene. The CDR3 contains 13 residues. Trimming shortened V by 9 bases and J by 7 bases, and 15 bases separated the two germline ends. CDR3 nucleotide sequence: TGTGCCACCGAGGGAGGACTCGGGAATGAGCAGTTCTTC. Amino acids: CATEGGLGNEQFF.

The chain employs TRBV6-6 and TRBJ1-3; possible D gene TRBD1, 5 bases. This CDR3 has 15 residues. Trimming took 4 bases from V and 2 from J, leaving 12 bases between them. The germline V gene has CDR1 MNHNY and CDR2 SVGAGI (reference sequence). This chain's CDR3 is CASSSRDSPGNTIYF. DNA of the CDR3: TGTGCCAGCAGTTCGAGAGACAGTCCTGGAAACACCATATATTTT.

The V and J genes are TRBV18 and TRBJ1-1; D call uncertain. This CDR3 has 15 amino acids. The V and J ends lost 3 bases and 1 base respectively, with 12 bases between them. Per germline, CDR1 KGHSH and CDR2 LQKENI. This CDR3 reads CASSPADIPNTEAFF. CDR3 coding DNA: TGTGCCAGCTCACCGGCCGACATACCGAACACTGAAGCTTTCTTT.

This chain joins TRBV2 and TRBJ1-5; D gene uncertain. The CDR3 is 14 residues long. Trimming cost V 3 bases and J 0 bases, with 6 bases left between them. CDR1 is SNHLY and CDR2 is FYNNEI in the germline V gene. CDR3 region: CASSDYGSNQPQHF. For the CDR3, the DNA is TGTGCCAGCAGTGACTACGGTAGCAATCAGCCCCAGCATTTT. Supplemented by reference TRBV2 and TRBJ1-5, the full variable domain reads EPEVTQTPSHQVTQMGQEVILRCVPISNHLYFYWYRQILGQKVEFLVSFYNNEISEKSEIFDDQFSVERPDGSNFTLKIRSTKLEDSAMYFCASSDYGSNQPQHFGDGTRLSIL.

V usage is TRBV7-2 and J usage is TRBJ2-1; possible D gene TRBD1, 6 bases. Trimming pared 3 bases from V and 8 bases from J, leaving 11 bases between. The germline gives CDR1 SGHTA, CDR2 FQGNSA. The CDR3 is made up of 13 amino acids. The CDR3 loop reads CASSFLQGYEQFF. The CDR3 region has the DNA TGTGCCAGCAGCTTTTTACAGGGTTATGAGCAGTTCTTC.

The chain joins TRBV15 to TRBJ2-7; TRBD1 matches at 7 bases. V dropped 5 bases and J dropped 4; count of bases not matched to a gene: 8. CDR1 and CDR2 (germline): LNHNV, YYDKDF (reference sequence). This CDR3 is 14 amino acids long. In nucleotides, the CDR3 is TGTGCCACCAGCCTTGGCGGACAGGTTTACGAGCAGTACTTC. It specifies CATSLGGQVYEQYF. Full variable domain (outside the CDR3, taken from reference TRBV15 and TRBJ2-7): DAMVIQNPRYQVTQFGKPVTLSCSQTLNHNVMYWYQQKSSQAPKLLFHYYDKDFNNEADTPDNFQSRRPNTSFCFLDIRSPGLGDTAMYLCATSLGGQVYEQYFGPGTRLTVT.

This rearrangement joins TRBV9 to TRBJ1-3, with a tentative D call TRBD1 (6 bases). This CDR3 contains 16 residues. Per germline, CDR1 SGDLS and CDR2 YYNGEE. Trimming shortened V by 3 bases and J by 2 bases, and 15 bases separated the two germline ends. The CDR3 bases are TGTGCCAGCAGCGGTTATACAGGGTTGGCTGGAAACACCATATATTTT. Amino acid sequence: CASSGYTGLAGNTIYF.

This sequence joins TRBV7-2 and TRBJ2-3, with D unresolved. The CDR3 has 13 residues. Germline lookup yields CDR1 SGHTA and CDR2 FQGNSA. Trimming shortened V by 2 bases and J by 0 bases, and 3 bases separated the two germline ends. The CDR3 DNA reads as TGTGCCAGCAGCTTACAAAGCACAGATACGCAGTATTTT. This gives the protein CASSLQSTDTQYF.

The chain has TRBV6-2 or TRBV6-3 and TRBJ2-1; 7 nucleotides match TRBD2. The CDR3 covers 14 residues. In germline, CDR1 is MNHEY, CDR2 SVGEGT. V gave up 5 bases and J gave up 4 bases; unmatched junction bases: 5. The DNA for the CDR3 is TGTGCCAGCAGTGGTCTAGCGGCTTACAATGAGCAGTTCTTC. Translation: CASSGLAAYNEQFF.

This sequence joins TRBV9 and TRBJ1-5, with TRBD1 identical over 11 bases. After removal of 2 bases from V and 5 bases from J, the junction contained 6 bases not matched to a gene. The CDR3 is 16 residues long. Germline lookup yields CDR1 SGDLS and CDR2 YYNGEE. CDR3 DNA sequence: TGTGCCAGCAGCGTTCGGACAGGGGGCGGAGATCAGCCCCAGCATTTT. It yields the protein CASSVRTGGGDQPQHF.

The chain combines TRBV28 with TRBJ2-3, with no clear D. Per the germline V gene, CDR1 is MDHEN and CDR2 is SYDVKM. CDR3 length: 11 amino acids. V was trimmed by 2 bases and J by 6 bases, leaving 3 bases between them. Here the CDR3 DNA reads TGTGCCAGCAGTTTACCGGATACGCAGTATTTT. It encodes CASSLPDTQYF.

The chain links TRBV11-2 to TRBJ2-7; 8 bases fit TRBD1. Germline trimming cut 5 bases from V and 0 bases from J; bases unmatched to any gene: 9. The CDR3 runs to 16 residues. Per the germline V gene, CDR1 is SGHAT and CDR2 is FQNNGV. The CDR3 spells CASSPGQVPYSYEQYF. The CDR3 bases are TGTGCCAGCAGCCCGGGACAGGTCCCGTACTCCTACGAGCAGTACTTC.

The gene calls are TRBV11-2 and TRBJ2-5, with D tentatively TRBD1 (6 bases). Deletions cut 3 bases from V and 5 bases from J, with 10 bases between. This CDR3 is 13 amino acids long. CDR1 is SGHAT and CDR2 is FQNNGV in the germline V gene. The DNA of the CDR3 is TGTGCCAGCAGCTTGCAGGGGTTGGAGACCCAGTACTTC. It codes for CASSLQGLETQYF.

In its sample, this clone was seen a few times. The chain recombines TRBV9 with TRBJ1-2; D is undetermined. Germline CDR1 is SGDLS and CDR2 is YYNGEE. V was trimmed by 1 base and J by 8 bases, leaving 21 bases between them. The CDR3 sequence is 16 residues long. CDR3 in DNA: TGTGCCAGCAGCGTAACCTGGGTCCCGGAGCTTCGAGGCTACACCTTC. Amino acids: CASSVTWVPELRGYTF.

The chain links TRBV27 to TRBJ2-7, with D maybe TRBD2 (5 bases). CDR1 is MNHEY and CDR2 is SMNVEV in the germline V gene (reference sequence). This CDR3 has 11 amino acids. V was pared by 10 bases and J by 6 bases, with 13 bases between. Written as DNA, the CDR3 is TGTGCCACCCACCGACGGGGCGAGCAGTACTTC. It yields the protein CATHRRGEQYF.

V gene TRBV19 combines with J gene TRBJ2-5; tentatively, D is TRBD1 (5 bases). The V gene's germline CDR1 is LNHDA and CDR2 SQIVND (reference sequence). Deletions cut 5 bases from V and 5 bases from J, with 12 bases between. The CDR3 is made up of 13 amino acids. The CDR3, as DNA: TGTGCCAGTAGTTCTCAGGGTTTGGAGACCCAGTACTTC. It specifies CASSSQGLETQYF.

In its sample, this clone was seen a few times. The V and J genes are TRBV15 and TRBJ2-7; 12 bases are shared with TRBD1. CDR1 is LNHNV and CDR2 is YYDKDF in the germline V gene (reference sequence). V lost 0 bases and J lost 5; bases outside the gene matches: 2. This CDR3 comprises 15 residues. CDR3 region: CATSRDRDRGHEQYF. The CDR3 bases are TGTGCCACCAGCAGAGATAGGGACAGGGGGCACGAGCAGTACTTC. Combining the CDR3 with reference TRBV15 and TRBJ2-7 gives the whole variable domain DAMVIQNPRYQVTQFGKPVTLSCSQTLNHNVMYWYQQKSSQAPKLLFHYYDKDFNNEADTPDNFQSRRPNTSFCFLDIRSPGLGDTAMYLCATSRDRDRGHEQYFGPGTRLTVT.

This chain uses TRBV2 with TRBJ1-1; 7 bases match TRBD1. V lost 10 bases to trimming and J lost 7 bases; unmatched junction nucleotides: 12. The CDR3 runs to 13 residues. Germline CDR1 SNHLY, CDR2 FYNNEI. The chain's CDR3 is CAISGTENYEAFF. CDR3 nucleotides: TGTGCCATATCCGGGACAGAGAATTATGAAGCTTTCTTT.

V usage is TRBV14 and J usage is TRBJ1-4, with a possible D match to TRBD1 (5 bases). The CDR3 sequence is 15 residues long. Trimming shortened V by 0 bases and J by 4 bases, and 9 bases separated the two germline ends. Germline-derived CDR1 and CDR2 are SGHDN and FVKESK. In DNA form, the CDR3 reads TGTGCCAGCAGCCAAGAACGACAGAATAATGAAAAACTGTTTTTT. It encodes CASSQERQNNEKLFF.

A single count supports this clone. Other nucleotide sequences in the sample specify the same CDR3. The chain uses TRBV5-1 and TRBJ1-4; D remains unclear. In germline, CDR1 is SGHRS, CDR2 YFSETQ. Trimming pared 4 bases from V and 0 bases from J, leaving 10 bases between. This CDR3 contains 15 residues. For the CDR3, the DNA is TGCGCCAGCAGCCTTGAGGGTGCAACTAATGAAAAACTGTTTTTT. It codes for CASSLEGATNEKLFF.

In DNA form, the CDR3 reads TGTGCCATCAGTAACCTAGCGGGGGGTGCGAATGAGCAGTTCTTC. This codes for CAISNLAGGANEQFF. The V and J genes are TRBV10-3 and TRBJ2-1, with 11 nucleotides matching TRBD2. CDR1 and CDR2 (germline): ENHRY, SYGVKD. The CDR3 loop spans 15 amino acids. The V gene end was trimmed by 5 bases and the J gene end by 7 bases; junction bases not matched to a gene: 7.

The chain carries TRBV19 and TRBJ2-1; D might be TRBD2 (5 bases). Germline V gene lookup returns CDR1 LNHDA and CDR2 SQIVND (reference sequence). CDR3 length: 14 residues. Trimming pared 0 bases from V and 2 bases from J, leaving 5 bases between. The CDR3 DNA sequence: TGTGCCAGTAGTATAGACGGGGCCTACAATGAGCAGTTCTTC. It translates to CASSIDGAYNEQFF. The full variable domain, with the rest looked up from reference TRBV19 and TRBJ2-1, is DGGITQSPKYLFRKEGQNVTLSCEQNLNHDAMYWYRQDPGQGLRLIYYSQIVNDFQKGDIAEGYSVSREKKESFPLTVTSAQKNPTAFYLCASSIDGAYNEQFFGPGTRLTVL.

The rearrangement links TRBV6-5 to TRBJ2-7, with 9 bases lining up with TRBD1. The CDR3 runs 14 residues. CDR1 is MNHEY and CDR2 is SVGAGI in the germline V gene. After removal of 2 bases from V and 4 bases from J, the junction contained 3 bases not matched to a gene. CDR3 sequence (DNA): TGTGCCAGCAGTTACCGGGACAGGGCTTACGAGCAGTACTTC. This codes for CASSYRDRAYEQYF.

As for this clone: An end of the junction does not agree with germline; a read error may underlie this. The J gene is TRBJ1-5, the V gene TRBV28, with D perhaps TRBD1 (6 bases). The CDR3 runs to 12 residues. Germline V lookup: CDR1 MDHEN, CDR2 SYDVKM. The CDR3 DNA follows: TGTGCCAGCAGTCCCTACTGGGGAGGGGGAGATTTT. It translates to CASSPYWGGGDF.

The chain joins TRBV28 to TRBJ2-6, with TRBD1 matching 11 bases. The germline V gene has CDR1 MDHEN and CDR2 SYDVKM. The length of the CDR3 is 23 residues. V shed 4 bases, J shed 0 bases, and the junction held 20 bases outside the gene matches. The CDR3 sequence: CASSSNAGTGGSVIPSGANVLTF. Written as DNA, the CDR3 is TGTGCCAGCAGTTCGAACGCCGGGACAGGGGGTTCCGTTATACCCTCTGGGGCCAACGTCCTGACTTTC.

The chain employs TRBV6-4 and TRBJ2-7, with D uncertain. The V gene lost 6 bases and the J gene lost 3 bases, with 18 bases spanning the gap. Germline V gene lookup returns CDR1 MRHNA and CDR2 SNTAGT. This CDR3 contains 15 residues. This chain's CDR3 is CASSLPGLGLYEQYF. The DNA of the CDR3 is TGTGCCAGCAGCCTCCCAGGTCTGGGTCTCTACGAGCAGTACTTC.